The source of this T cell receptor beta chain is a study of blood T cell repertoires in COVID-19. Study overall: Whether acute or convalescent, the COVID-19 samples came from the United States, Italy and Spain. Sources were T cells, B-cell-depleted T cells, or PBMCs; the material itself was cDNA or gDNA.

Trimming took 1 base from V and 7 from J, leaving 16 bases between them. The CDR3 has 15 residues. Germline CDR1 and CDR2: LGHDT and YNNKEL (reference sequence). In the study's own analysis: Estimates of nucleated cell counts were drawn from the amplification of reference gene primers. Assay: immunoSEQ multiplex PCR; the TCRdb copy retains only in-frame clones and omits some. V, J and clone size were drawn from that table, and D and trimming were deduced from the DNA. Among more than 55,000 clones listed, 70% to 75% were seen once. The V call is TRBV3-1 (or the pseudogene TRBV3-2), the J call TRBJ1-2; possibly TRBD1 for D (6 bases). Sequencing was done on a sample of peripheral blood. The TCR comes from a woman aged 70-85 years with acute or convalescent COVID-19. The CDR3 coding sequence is TGTGCCAGCAGCCAAGCGGGGGGGGGCCTTTCTGGCTACACCTTC. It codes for CASSQAGGGLSGYTF.